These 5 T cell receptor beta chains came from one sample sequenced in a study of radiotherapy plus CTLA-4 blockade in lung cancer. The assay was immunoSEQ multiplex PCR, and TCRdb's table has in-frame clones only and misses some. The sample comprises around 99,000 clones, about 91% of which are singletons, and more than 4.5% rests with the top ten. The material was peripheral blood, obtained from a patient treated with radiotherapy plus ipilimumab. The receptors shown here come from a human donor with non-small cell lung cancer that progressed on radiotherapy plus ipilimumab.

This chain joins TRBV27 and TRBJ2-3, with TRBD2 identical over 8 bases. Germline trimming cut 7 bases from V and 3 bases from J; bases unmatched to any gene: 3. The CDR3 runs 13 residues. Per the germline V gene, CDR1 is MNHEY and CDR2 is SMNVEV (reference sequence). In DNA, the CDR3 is TGTGCCAGCATAGCGGGAAATACAGATACGCAGTATTTT. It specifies CASIAGNTDTQYF.

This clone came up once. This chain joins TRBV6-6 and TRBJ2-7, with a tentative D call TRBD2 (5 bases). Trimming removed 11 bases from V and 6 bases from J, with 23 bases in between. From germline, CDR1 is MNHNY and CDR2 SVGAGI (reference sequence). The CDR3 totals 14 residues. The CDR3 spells CAAYPTGSKGEQYF. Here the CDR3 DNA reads TGTGCCGCCTATCCGACGGGGAGCAAAGGCGAGCAGTACTTC.

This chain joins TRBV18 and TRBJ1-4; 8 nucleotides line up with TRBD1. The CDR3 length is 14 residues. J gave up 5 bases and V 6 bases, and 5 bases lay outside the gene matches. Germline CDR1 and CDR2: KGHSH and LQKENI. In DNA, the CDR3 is TGTGCCAGCTCGTACGGGACAGGCAATGAAAAACTGTTTTTT. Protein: CASSYGTGNEKLFF.

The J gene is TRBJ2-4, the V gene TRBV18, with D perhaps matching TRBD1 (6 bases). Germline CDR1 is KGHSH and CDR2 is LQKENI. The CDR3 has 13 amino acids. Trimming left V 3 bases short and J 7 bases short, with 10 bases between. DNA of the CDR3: TGTGCCAGCTCACCGGGACAAGATAACATTCAGTACTTC. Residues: CASSPGQDNIQYF.

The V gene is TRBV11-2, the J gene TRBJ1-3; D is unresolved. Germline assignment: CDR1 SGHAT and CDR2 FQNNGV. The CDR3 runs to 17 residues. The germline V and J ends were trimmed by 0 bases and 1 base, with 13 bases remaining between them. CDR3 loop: CASSLEDLPSSGNTIYF. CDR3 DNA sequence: TGTGCCAGCAGCTTAGAGGACCTACCCTCTTCTGGAAACACCATATATTTT.